This TCR beta chain derives from a study of spatial heterogeneity in lung cancer. In the study overall: Consistent detection of more beta-chain than alpha-chain sequences was observed.

In TCRdb, the 5' RACE reads were re-called with MiXCR into one record per CDR3 protein. The sample lists under 100,000 distinct CDR3 sequences, approximately 8.5% occurring once. This clonotype was counted many times. The CDR3 runs 14 residues. V was shortened by 0 bases and J by 6 bases, with 11 bases between the two germline ends. Germline V lookup: CDR1 SGHRS, CDR2 YFSETQ. Noted time point: sample taken at primary tumor resection. From tumor, nontumor lung or frozen PBMC, whole RNA was taken unsorted for sequencing. The sample was PBMCs, taken at surgery. The J gene is TRBJ2-3, the V gene TRBV5-1; no clear D. This clonotype originated in a male donor with early-stage non-small cell lung cancer. This CDR3 reads CASSLEARRDTQYF. The CDR3, as DNA: TGCGCCAGCAGCTTGGAGGCGCGCCGGGATACGCAGTATTTT. Filled out from reference TRBV5-1 and TRBJ2-3, the complete variable domain reads KAGVTQTPRYLIKTRGQQVTLSCSPISGHRSVSWYQQTPGQGLQFLFEYFSETQRNKGNFPGRFSGRQFSNSRSEMNVSTLELGDSALYLCASSLEARRDTQYFGPGTRLTVL.